This T cell receptor (beta chain) is drawn from a study of neurological immune-mediated disorders. Study findings and constraints: Sharing of CDR3 amino acid sequences among expanded clones across subjects was absent, suggesting private repertoires in all groups.

The cDNA was generated through 5'RACE incorporating 10-nucleotide random UMIs. TCRdb redid the calling of the 5' RACE reads with MiXCR, one entry per CDR3 protein. The sample lists about 74,000 distinct CDR3 sequences; 5.2% were seen once. V gave up 0 bases and J gave up 2 bases; unmatched junction bases: 8. The CDR3 covers 16 residues. In germline, CDR1 is DFQATT, CDR2 SNEGSKA (reference sequence). Worth noting for this clonotype: What it binds is not known.

The chain carries TRBV20-1 and TRBJ2-3; 7 bases map to TRBD2. This sequence originates from a man aged 18 to 30 with multiple sclerosis. The specimen was PBMCs. This CDR3 is CSARDGGGLFTDTQYF. The CDR3 DNA reads as TGCAGTGCTAGAGATGGGGGGGGACTTTTCACAGATACGCAGTATTTT.